These 26 T cell receptor beta chains share one sample of origin, sequenced in a study of graft-versus-host responses after intestinal transplantation. Only in-frame clones appear in the TCRdb table, and some are missing; sequencing was by immunoSEQ multiplex PCR. The sample lists about 120,000 clones, about 93% occurring once. These TCRs are of unknown antigen specificity. The material sequenced was unstimulated CD4+ T cells sorted from spleen or lymph node cells, taken before intestinal transplant. These receptor sequences come from a human donor who received an intestinal transplant.

This clone was observed a few times. The CDR3 nucleotides read TGTGCCATCAGTGGGACAAACTATGGCTACACCTTC. Translating it yields CAISGTNYGYTF. The chain couples TRBV10-3 to TRBJ1-2; possible D gene TRBD1, 5 bases. Trimming left V 4 bases short and J 2 bases short, with 5 bases between. The CDR3 length is 12 residues. Germline V CDR1 and CDR2: ENHRY, SYGVKD.

This clone was seen just once. The chain links TRBV4-2 to TRBJ2-7; 9 nucleotides match TRBD1. This CDR3 is 14 amino acids long. Unmatched junction bases numbered 4, after V lost 1 base and J lost 6 bases. Germline CDR1 and CDR2: LGHNA and YNFKEQ. Written as DNA, the CDR3 is TGTGCCAGCAGCCAAGGGCGGGACAGGGCCGAGCAGTACTTC. Translating it yields CASSQGRDRAEQYF.

The chain has TRBV27 and TRBJ2-1, with TRBD1 matching 7 bases. From germline, CDR1 is MNHEY and CDR2 SMNVEV (reference sequence). V trimming: 11 bases; J trimming: 9 bases; junction bases outside the gene matches: 13. This CDR3 is 13 amino acids long. The CDR3 DNA is TGTGCCTCTAGGAGAACAGGGGTTGGTGAGCAGTTCTTC. This sequence encodes CASRRTGVGEQFF.

The chain links TRBV6-1 to TRBJ2-7; 12 bases match TRBD1. The ends lost 5 bases at V and 5 bases at J; junction bases unmatched: 4. There are 14 residues in the CDR3. Germline V CDR1 and CDR2: MNHNS, SASEGT. CDR3 sequence reads: CASSRDRGPNEQYF. The CDR3 nucleotides are TGTGCCAGCAGTCGGGACAGGGGGCCAAACGAGCAGTACTTC.

This clone appeared a single time. The genes are TRBV11-1 and TRBJ2-2; D gene uncertain. Germline loops: CDR1 SGHAT, CDR2 FQDESV (reference sequence). This CDR3 is built from 13 residues. V gave up 4 bases and J gave up 5 bases, with 8 bases separating them. The CDR3 spells CASSSRITGELFF. CDR3 DNA sequence: TGTGCCAGCAGCTCCCGAATAACCGGGGAGCTGTTTTTT.

This clone occurred once. The rearrangement joins TRBV27 to TRBJ2-7, with D perhaps TRBD1 (6 bases). Germline-derived CDR1 and CDR2 are MNHEY and SMNVEV (reference sequence). Trimming cost V 2 bases and J 0 bases, with 8 bases left between them. The CDR3 length is 14 residues. The CDR3 DNA sequence: TGTGCCAGCAGTTTAAGACAGGCCTCCTACGAGCAGTACTTC. Protein: CASSLRQASYEQYF.

The chain is built from TRBV6-6 and TRBJ1-4; D not certain. Trimming took off 0 bases at V and 3 bases at J, with 11 bases between the two ends. CDR1 and CDR2 from the germline V gene are MNHNY and SVGAGI (reference sequence). The CDR3 is made up of 16 amino acids. The CDR3 DNA follows: TGTGCCAGCAGTTACTCCTCCATCGGGGCTAATGAAAAACTGTTTTTT. Translated: CASSYSSIGANEKLFF.

This clone showed up just once. V and J are TRBV28 and TRBJ2-4, with a possible D match to TRBD2 (5 bases). The V and J ends lost 3 bases and 9 bases respectively, with 18 bases between them. This CDR3 contains 15 residues. From germline, CDR1 is MDHEN and CDR2 SYDVKM. The CDR3 loop is CASSFPQPGRIIQYF. The DNA for the CDR3 is TGTGCCAGCAGTTTCCCCCAGCCGGGGAGAATCATTCAGTACTTC.

This chain joins TRBV27 and TRBJ1-1; D is undetermined. V was shortened by 5 bases and J by 0 bases, with 16 bases between the two germline ends. This CDR3 region has 16 residues. Germline lookup yields CDR1 MNHEY and CDR2 SMNVEV (reference sequence). This chain's CDR3 is CASSPFGSIMNTEAFF. As DNA, the CDR3 is TGTGCCAGCAGTCCTTTCGGAAGCATCATGAACACTGAAGCTTTCTTT.

The chain employs TRBV5-1 and TRBJ1-5; D not certain. CDR3 length: 15 amino acids. Germline loops: CDR1 SGHRS, CDR2 YFSETQ. The germline V and J ends were trimmed by 0 bases and 10 bases, with 17 bases remaining between them. CDR3 coding DNA: TGCGCCAGCAGCTTGGATTCAAGAGCCCTTTCACCCCAGCATTTT. It yields the protein CASSLDSRALSPQHF.

The chain joins TRBV25-1 to TRBJ2-5; D remains unclear. V was pared by 5 bases and J by 5 bases, with 6 bases between. The CDR3 is 11 amino acids. The germline gives CDR1 MGHDK, CDR2 SYGVNS. The CDR3 DNA sequence: TGTGCCAGCAGTTTGGGGGAGACCCAGTACTTC. Encoded protein: CASSLGETQYF.

This chain connects TRBV28 to TRBJ2-1; 7 bases match TRBD2. Germline CDR1 and CDR2: MDHEN and SYDVKM. The J segment lost 3 bases and the V segment lost 5 bases, leaving 7 bases of the junction unmatched. The CDR3 runs to 15 residues. CDR3 sequence: CASSPPAGIYNEQFF. The CDR3 nucleotides read TGTGCCAGCAGTCCCCCAGCGGGGATCTACAATGAGCAGTTCTTC.

The V call is TRBV19, the J call TRBJ1-5; D is ambiguous. This CDR3 contains 17 residues. Looked up from germline, CDR1 is LNHDA and CDR2 is SQIVND (reference sequence). V lost 3 bases, J lost 6 bases, and 21 bases lay in between. The CDR3 sequence is CASSITPGSERSQPQHF. The CDR3, as DNA: TGTGCCAGTAGTATTACCCCTGGCAGTGAGAGAAGTCAGCCCCAGCATTTT.

Only a few counts were recorded for this clone. V gene TRBV6-5 combines with J gene TRBJ2-3; no reliable D call. The V and J ends lost 2 bases and 6 bases respectively, with 9 bases between them. This CDR3 contains 13 residues. In germline, CDR1 is MNHEY, CDR2 SVGAGI. The CDR3 here is CASSYTLTDTQYF. Here the CDR3 DNA reads TGTGCCAGCAGTTACACCTTAACTGATACGCAGTATTTT.

V gene TRBV5-8 combines with J gene TRBJ2-1; 8 bases are a match to TRBD2. The CDR3 is 12 residues long. CDR1 is SGHTS and CDR2 is YDEGEE in the germline V gene. J lost 15 bases, V lost 2 bases, and 7 bases had no gene match. DNA of the CDR3: TGTGCCAGCAGCTTCGACGGGAGGGGGACGTTCTTC. Translated, it gives CASSFDGRGTFF.

The rearrangement uses TRBV30 and TRBJ1-2; no firm D call. The CDR3 sequence is 15 residues long. Germline CDR1 is GTSNPN and CDR2 is SVGIG (reference sequence). V was pared by 1 base and J by 4 bases, with 16 bases between. The CDR3 loop is CAWSGEGSGLYGYTF. DNA for the CDR3: TGTGCCTGGAGTGGAGAGGGTTCCGGGCTCTATGGCTACACCTTC. The full variable domain, rest sourced from reference TRBV30 and TRBJ1-2, is SQTIHQWPATLVQPVGSPLSLECTVEGTSNPNLYWYRQAAGRGLQLLFYSVGIGQISSEVPQNLSASRPQDRQFILSSKKLLLSDSGFYLCAWSGEGSGLYGYTFGSGTRLTVV.

The gene calls are TRBV6-5 and TRBJ2-7, with D possibly matching TRBD2 (6 bases). CDR1 is MNHEY, CDR2 SVGAGI, per germline. This CDR3 has 14 amino acids. Trimming shortened V by 6 bases and J by 1 base, and 13 bases separated the two germline ends. CDR3 in DNA: TGTGCCAGCAGCCGCGGGGCCTCTTCCTACGAGCAGTACTTC. Translating gives CASSRGASSYEQYF.

The chain combines TRBV18 with TRBJ2-7, with D possibly being TRBD2 (5 bases). The germline V gene has CDR1 KGHSH and CDR2 LQKENI. V lost 9 bases to trimming and J lost 3 bases, with 18 bases between them. The CDR3 spans 14 residues. CDR3 sequence reads: CASSKEDSLYEQYF. As DNA, the CDR3 is TGTGCCAGTTCCAAGGAGGACTCACTCTACGAGCAGTACTTC.

The chain couples TRBV5-6 to TRBJ1-2, with D perhaps matching TRBD1 (5 bases). V lost 3 bases to trimming and J lost 8 bases, with 20 bases between them. Germline V gene lookup returns CDR1 SGHDT and CDR2 YYEEEE. The CDR3 extends over 15 amino acids. In nucleotides, the CDR3 is TGTGCCAGCAGCTATCGGGACCCCAGGGCGGAGGGCTACACCTTC. Its translation: CASSYRDPRAEGYTF.

This rearrangement joins TRBV19 to TRBJ1-5, with a weak D call TRBD1 (5 bases). V gave up 8 bases and J gave up 6 bases, with 20 bases separating them. The CDR3 consists of 15 residues. Germline V gene sequence: CDR1 LNHDA, CDR2 SQIVND (reference sequence). This chain's CDR3 is CASSQEGLGSQPQHF. CDR3 DNA sequence: TGTGCCAGTTCCCAGGAGGGGTTGGGAAGTCAGCCCCAGCATTTT. The variable domain in full, completed from reference TRBV19 and TRBJ1-5, reads DGGITQSPKYLFRKEGQNVTLSCEQNLNHDAMYWYRQDPGQGLRLIYYSQIVNDFQKGDIAEGYSVSREKKESFPLTVTSAQKNPTAFYLCASSQEGLGSQPQHFGDGTRLSIL.

The CDR3 loop is CASSEDRPPGTQYF. DNA of the CDR3: TGTGCCAGCAGTGAAGATAGGCCGCCTGGGACCCAGTACTTC. V gene TRBV2 combines with J gene TRBJ2-5; no definite D call. The CDR3 runs 14 residues. Germline V gives CDR1 SNHLY, CDR2 FYNNEI. Trimming cost V 1 base and J 7 bases, with 13 bases left between them.

The chain links TRBV4-2 to TRBJ1-5; D remains unclear. The CDR3 totals 14 residues. The germline V and J ends were trimmed by 0 bases and 5 bases, with 8 bases remaining between them. Germline CDR1 and CDR2: LGHNA and YNFKEQ. This chain's CDR3 is CASSQDLGYQPQHF. CDR3 nucleotide sequence: TGTGCCAGCAGCCAAGATTTGGGGTATCAGCCCCAGCATTTT.

V and J are TRBV7-9 and TRBJ2-3, with D uncertain. CDR3 length equals 16 residues. The V and J ends lost 2 bases and 0 bases respectively, with 12 bases between them. Per germline, CDR1 SEHNR and CDR2 FQNEAQ (reference sequence). DNA for the CDR3: TGTGCCAGCAGCTTAAGGGTAGCTTGGAGCACAGATACGCAGTATTTT. This gives the protein CASSLRVAWSTDTQYF.

This clone was observed a handful of times. The genes are TRBV6-6 and TRBJ1-5, with a tentative D call TRBD1 (5 bases). There are 14 residues in the CDR3. Germline V gene data show CDR1 as MNHNY and CDR2 as SVGAGI (reference sequence). The germline V and J ends were trimmed by 2 bases and 2 bases, with 7 bases remaining between them. The CDR3 loop reads CASSYGGGNQPQHF. The CDR3 DNA sequence: TGTGCCAGCAGTTACGGGGGGGGCAATCAGCCCCAGCATTTT.

V gene TRBV7-4 combines with J gene TRBJ2-7; no definite D call. V shed 3 bases and J shed 0 bases, with 9 bases lying between them. The CDR3 totals 14 residues. Germline V gives CDR1 SGHVT, CDR2 SQSDAQ. The CDR3 region has the DNA TGTGCCAGCAGCTTGGAAAGGGTCTCCTACGAGCAGTACTTC. It specifies CASSLERVSYEQYF.

CDR3 protein: CASSSGTSGRTDTQYF. DNA for the CDR3: TGTGCCAGCAGCTCAGGGACTAGCGGACGAACAGATACGCAGTATTTT. The chain recombines TRBV9 with TRBJ2-3; 11 bases align to TRBD2. The CDR3 totals 16 residues. Losses at the gene ends were 4 bases for V and 3 bases for J; bases not matched to a gene: 7. Germline assignment: CDR1 SGDLS and CDR2 YYNGEE.